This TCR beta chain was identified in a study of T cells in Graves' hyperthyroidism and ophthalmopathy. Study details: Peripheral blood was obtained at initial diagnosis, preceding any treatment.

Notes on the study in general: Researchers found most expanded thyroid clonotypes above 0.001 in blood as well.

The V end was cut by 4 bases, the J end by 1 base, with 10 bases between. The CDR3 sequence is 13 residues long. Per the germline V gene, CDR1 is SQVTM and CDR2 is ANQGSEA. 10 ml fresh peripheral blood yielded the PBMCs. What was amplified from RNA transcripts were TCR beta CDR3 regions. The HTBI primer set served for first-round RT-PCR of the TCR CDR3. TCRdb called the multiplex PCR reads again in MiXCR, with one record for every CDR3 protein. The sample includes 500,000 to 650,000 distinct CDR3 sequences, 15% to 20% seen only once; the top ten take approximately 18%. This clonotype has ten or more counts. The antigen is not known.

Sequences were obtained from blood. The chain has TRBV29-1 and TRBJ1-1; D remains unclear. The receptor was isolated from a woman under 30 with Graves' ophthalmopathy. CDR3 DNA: TGCAGCGTTGTAGGCAGCTCGAACACTGAAGCTTTCTTT. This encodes CSVVGSSNTEAFF. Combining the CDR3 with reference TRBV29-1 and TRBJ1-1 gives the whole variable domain SAVISQKPSRDICQRGTSLTIQCQVDSQVTMMFWYRQQPGQSLTLIATANQGSEATYESGFVIDKFPISRPNLTFSTLTVSNMSPEDSSIYLCSVVGSSNTEAFFGQGTRLTVV.